One sample yielded the 27 T cell receptor beta chains listed below, sequenced in a study of cytomegalovirus exposure and HLA in healthy donors. Use of 60 Vbeta and 13 Jbeta primers characterized the PCR. TCRdb's copy holds only in-frame clones and misses some; the assay was immunoSEQ multiplex PCR. The data hold approximately 170,000 clones, with about 80% observed a single time. The sequencing sample was made of PBMCs. The receptor source for this set is a man younger than 35 in good health and CMV-seropositive.

The sample holds a few counts of this clone. This chain joins TRBV7-9 and TRBJ1-1; TRBD1 agrees at 10 bases. V lost 11 bases and J lost 5; bases outside the gene matches: 5. CDR1 SEHNR and CDR2 FQNEAQ come from the germline V gene (reference sequence). This CDR3 has 12 amino acids. Here the CDR3 DNA reads TGTGCCTTTCGGACAGGGGGGACTGAAGCTTTCTTT. Residues: CAFRTGGTEAFF.

The rearrangement links TRBV7-3 to TRBJ2-2, with 7 nucleotides matching TRBD1. Germline V lookup: CDR1 SGHTA, CDR2 FQGTGA. This CDR3 is built from 16 residues. The junction had 11 bases not matched to a gene; V was cut back by 4 bases and J by 6 bases. CDR3 loop: CASSSALTGLPGELFF. The DNA of the CDR3 is TGTGCCAGCAGCTCCGCCCTGACAGGGTTACCCGGGGAGCTGTTTTTT.

The V call is TRBV29-1, the J call TRBJ2-7, with D perhaps TRBD1 (6 bases). V was cut by 4 bases and J by 7 bases, with 20 bases left in between. CDR3 size: 14 residues. The germline V gene encodes CDR1 SQVTM and CDR2 ANQGSEA. The CDR3, as DNA: TGCAGCGTTGTAAGGGTACAGGGTCAAAAGGAGCAGTACTTC. It codes for CSVVRVQGQKEQYF.

This chain connects TRBV7-9 to TRBJ1-2; TRBD1 matches 7 bases. Germline lookup yields CDR1 SEHNR and CDR2 FQNEAQ (reference sequence). With 4 bases clipped from V and 3 bases from J, the junction kept 8 bases outside the gene matches. The CDR3 loop spans 15 amino acids. The CDR3 nucleotides are TGTGCCAGCAGCTCCCCCCCGGGGACAGACTATGGCTACACCTTC. Amino acids: CASSSPPGTDYGYTF.

This clone was seen only a few times. V usage is TRBV7-2 and J usage is TRBJ1-4, with D hard to call. Germline CDR1 reads SGHTA; CDR2 reads FQGNSA. This CDR3 has 11 amino acids. Trimming pared 4 bases from V and 8 bases from J, leaving 5 bases between. The CDR3 coding sequence is TGTGCCAGCAGCTCCGGGGAAAAACTGTTTTTT. Protein sequence: CASSSGEKLFF.

This rearrangement joins TRBV16 to TRBJ1-2; tentatively, D is TRBD1 (6 bases). Germline-derived CDR1 and CDR2 are KGHSY and FQNENV. The CDR3 is 16 amino acids. V shed 0 bases and J shed 2 bases, with 13 bases lying between them. The CDR3 here is CASSQSMTGPNYGYTF. The CDR3 DNA reads as TGTGCCAGCAGCCAATCGATGACAGGCCCCAACTATGGCTACACCTTC. Looking up the rest from reference TRBV16 and TRBJ1-2 gives the full variable domain: GEEVAQTPKHLVRGEGQKAKLYCAPIKGHSYVFWYQQVLKNEFKFLISFQNENVFDETGMPKERFSAKCLPNSPCSLEIQATKLEDSAVYFCASSQSMTGPNYGYTFGSGTRLTVV.

The rearrangement links TRBV7-2 to TRBJ2-7; 9 bases are shared with TRBD1. CDR1 and CDR2 (germline): SGHTA, FQGNSA. The CDR3 consists of 15 residues. Trimming removed 6 bases from V and 2 bases from J; junction bases left unmatched: 8. The chain's CDR3 is CASRIGQGKPYEQYF. The CDR3, as DNA: TGTGCCAGCAGAATTGGACAGGGGAAACCCTACGAGCAGTACTTC.

The chain joins TRBV19 to TRBJ1-4, with TRBD1 matching 10 bases. Germline V gene lookup returns CDR1 LNHDA and CDR2 SQIVND (reference sequence). The CDR3 has 15 residues. V trimming: 6 bases; J trimming: 7 bases; junction bases outside the gene matches: 8. CDR3 DNA sequence: TGTGCCAGTAGCAATAGGGGACAGGGGAGTGAAAAACTGTTTTTT. This codes for CASSNRGQGSEKLFF.

The chain's CDR3 is CASSFSRGAANEQYF. The CDR3 DNA follows: TGTGCCAGCAGCTTCAGCCGGGGGGCGGCCAACGAGCAGTACTTC. The chain links TRBV13 to TRBJ2-7; the D gene is possibly TRBD2 (7 bases). The CDR3 is 15 residues long. V was pared by 3 bases and J by 5 bases, with 17 bases between. The V gene's germline CDR1 is PRHDT and CDR2 FYEKMQ (reference sequence).

This rearrangement joins TRBV6-5 to TRBJ2-2; 7 nucleotides agree with TRBD1. Germline V gives CDR1 MNHEY, CDR2 SVGAGI. With V trimmed by 2 bases and J by 0 bases, 3 bases remained unmatched. The length of the CDR3 is 16 residues. The CDR3 is CASSYPGGTNTGELFF. Written as DNA, the CDR3 is TGTGCCAGCAGTTACCCAGGGGGAACGAACACCGGGGAGCTGTTTTTT.

The chain couples TRBV7-2 to TRBJ1-1; a weak D match, TRBD1 (5 bases). V lost 5 bases and J lost 4, with 14 bases in between. Germline V gene data show CDR1 as SGHTA and CDR2 as FQGNSA. The CDR3 has 14 residues. CDR3 amino acids: CASSQRPGLTEAFF. The CDR3 region has the DNA TGTGCCAGCAGCCAACGGCCAGGGCTCACTGAAGCTTTCTTT.

This sequence joins TRBV6-5 and TRBJ2-7; 11 positions agree with TRBD2. Losses at the gene ends were 2 bases for V and 2 bases for J; bases not matched to a gene: 5. Germline V gene sequence: CDR1 MNHEY, CDR2 SVGAGI. The CDR3 is 16 amino acids. In DNA, the CDR3 is TGTGCCAGCAGTTACGGTACTAGCGGGAGCCCCTACGAGCAGTACTTC. It specifies CASSYGTSGSPYEQYF.

The chain recombines TRBV6-6 with TRBJ1-5, with D possibly being TRBD1 (5 bases). The germline gives CDR1 MNHNY, CDR2 SVGAGI (reference sequence). The V end lost 5 bases, the J end lost 5 bases, and 16 bases lay between the germline ends. The CDR3 totals 15 residues. In DNA, the CDR3 is TGTGCCAGCAGTCCTCAGGGTCATACATATCAGCCCCAGCATTTT. This sequence encodes CASSPQGHTYQPQHF.

Concerning this clone itself: Because the CDR3 is missing its conserved closing phenylalanine or tryptophan, this is likely a read error. The J gene is TRBJ1-6, the V gene TRBV2; unclear D gene. The CDR3 covers 16 residues. Germline lookup yields CDR1 SNHLY and CDR2 FYNNEI. Trimming stripped 0 bases from V and 4 bases from J, with 10 bases between. The CDR3 here is CASSEARVQYNSPLHL. In nucleotides, the CDR3 is TGTGCCAGCAGTGAAGCTCGGGTCCAATATAATTCACCCCTCCACCTT.

The J gene is TRBJ2-7, the V gene TRBV2, with D perhaps matching TRBD2 (6 bases). Germline-derived CDR1 and CDR2 are SNHLY and FYNNEI. Trimming pared 9 bases from V and 0 bases from J, leaving 12 bases between. The CDR3 totals 13 residues. The CDR3 protein is CARGTPSSYEQYF. The CDR3 DNA is TGTGCCAGAGGGACTCCATCCTCCTACGAGCAGTACTTC.

The CDR3 nucleotides are TGTGCCACCAGCAGAGATATTGGGCTTGGTGAGGAGGCAGAAGCTTTCTTT. Its protein is CATSRDIGLGEEAEAFF. The chain combines TRBV15 with TRBJ1-1; D is ambiguous. V was clipped by 0 bases and J by 8 bases, with 22 bases between them. This CDR3 is built from 17 residues. The germline gives CDR1 LNHNV, CDR2 YYDKDF (reference sequence).

This chain uses TRBV7-9 with TRBJ2-1; 8 bases agree with TRBD2. Germline V gives CDR1 SEHNR, CDR2 FQNEAQ (reference sequence). J gave up 3 bases and V 5 bases, and 6 bases lay outside the gene matches. CDR3 length equals 15 residues. The CDR3 DNA follows: TGTGCCAGCAGCCTTAGCGGGACCATCTACAATGAGCAGTTCTTC. Protein: CASSLSGTIYNEQFF.

The genes are TRBV6-1 and TRBJ1-2; no clear D gene. Germline V gene data show CDR1 as MNHNS and CDR2 as SASEGT. V lost 6 bases and J 8 bases, leaving 16 bases between the germline ends. CDR3 length: 13 amino acids. CDR3 sequence reads: CASSENPFLGYTF. Written as DNA, the CDR3 is TGTGCCAGCAGCGAAAATCCCTTTCTGGGCTACACCTTC.

The CDR3 sequence is CASSLWTSTDTQYF. CDR3 sequence (DNA): TGTGCCAGCAGCTTATGGACTAGCACAGATACGCAGTATTTT. The chain carries TRBV5-6 and TRBJ2-3, with D maybe TRBD2 (5 bases). Trimming removed 2 bases at V and 0 bases at J, with 7 bases between. CDR1 SGHDT and CDR2 YYEEEE come from the germline V gene. This CDR3 spans 14 amino acids. Drawing the rest from reference TRBV5-6 and TRBJ2-3, the complete variable domain is DAGVTQSPTHLIKTRGQQVTLRCSPKSGHDTVSWYQQALGQGPQFIFQYYEEEERQRGNFPDRFSGHQFPNYSSELNVNALLLGDSALYLCASSLWTSTDTQYFGPGTRLTVL.

This chain links TRBV7-2 with TRBJ2-3; D is undetermined. V gave up 5 bases and J gave up 2 bases, with 8 bases separating them. Germline assignment: CDR1 SGHTA and CDR2 FQGNSA. The length of the CDR3 is 13 residues. For the CDR3, the DNA is TGTGCCAGCAGCCCCGACTCCACAGATACGCAGTATTTT. Its translation: CASSPDSTDTQYF. Full variable domain (remainder filled in from reference TRBV7-2 and TRBJ2-3): GAGVSQSPSNKVTEKGKDVELRCDPISGHTALYWYRQSLGQGLEFLIYFQGNSAPDKSGLPSDRFSAERTGGSVSTLTIQRTQQEDSAVYLCASSPDSTDTQYFGPGTRLTVL.

The chain recombines TRBV4-1 with TRBJ2-7, with TRBD2 as a possible D gene (5 bases). The V gene's germline CDR1 is MGHRA and CDR2 YSYEKL. The CDR3 runs 16 residues. Trimming removed 0 bases at V and 0 bases at J, with 12 bases between. CDR3 DNA sequence: TGCGCCAGCAGCCAAGATATCGGGAATCCCTCCTACGAGCAGTACTTC. It specifies CASSQDIGNPSYEQYF.

A single count supports this clone. The chain has TRBV5-1 and TRBJ1-5; D is uncertain. From germline, CDR1 is SGHRS and CDR2 YFSETQ. The CDR3 sequence is 13 residues long. V lost 2 bases and J 2 bases, leaving 5 bases between the germline ends. CDR3 DNA sequence: TGCGCCAGCAGCTTTCTCGGCAATCAGCCCCAGCATTTT. It encodes CASSFLGNQPQHF.

The J gene is TRBJ2-1, the V gene TRBV6-5; no reliable D call. The germline V gene encodes CDR1 MNHEY and CDR2 SVGAGI. CDR3 length equals 14 residues. The V and J ends lost 4 bases and 5 bases respectively, with 12 bases between them. The CDR3 is CASSSRVSHNEQFF. DNA of the CDR3: TGTGCCAGCAGTTCTCGAGTTTCCCACAATGAGCAGTTCTTC.

The chain recombines TRBV12-5 with TRBJ2-3; D may be TRBD2 (6 bases). This CDR3 has 14 residues. Trimming took off 6 bases at V and 2 bases at J, with 12 bases between the two ends. Germline V lookup: CDR1 LGHNT, CDR2 FRNRAP. The CDR3, as DNA: TGTGCTAGTGGCCGACTAGTGCCCACAGATACGCAGTATTTT. Encoded protein: CASGRLVPTDTQYF.

The chain carries TRBV5-1 and TRBJ2-1; 7 bases are a match to TRBD2. Trimming took 2 bases from V and 5 from J; bases not matched to a gene: 10. This CDR3 has 16 amino acids. Per the germline V gene, CDR1 is SGHRS and CDR2 is YFSETQ. The DNA of the CDR3 is TGCGCCAGCAGCTTTCTGGCGGGAGCAAAAGACAATGAGCAGTTCTTC. Translating it yields CASSFLAGAKDNEQFF.

The rearrangement joins TRBV20-1 to TRBJ2-2; D perhaps matches TRBD1 (6 bases). Per germline, CDR1 DFQATT and CDR2 SNEGSKA (reference sequence). The CDR3 has 11 amino acids. V was trimmed by 5 bases and J by 9 bases, leaving 10 bases between them. This chain's CDR3 is CSARTDWELFF. DNA for the CDR3: TGCAGTGCTCGGACAGACTGGGAGCTGTTTTTT.

This chain uses TRBV7-9 with TRBJ1-4, with unresolved D. In germline, CDR1 is SEHNR, CDR2 FQNEAQ (reference sequence). Trimming removed 6 bases from V and 8 bases from J, with 13 bases in between. This CDR3 has 13 amino acids. CDR3 nucleotides: TGTGCCAGCAGGCTCTCCGGGGAGGAAAAACTGTTTTTT. Amino acid sequence: CASRLSGEEKLFF. Filled out from reference TRBV7-9 and TRBJ1-4, the complete variable domain reads DTGVSQNPRHKITKRGQNVTFRCDPISEHNRLYWYRQTLGQGPEFLTYFQNEAQLEKSRLLSDRFSAERPKGSFSTLEIQRTEQGDSAMYLCASRLSGEEKLFFGSGTQLSVL.